Below, 18 T cell receptor beta chains from the same sample are listed, as sequenced in a study of shared clonotypes between healthy human individuals (TCRdb year 2020). The method behind the library was the immunoSEQ multiplex PCR assay. In TCRdb, the immuneACCESS table is reduced to in-frame sequences with V and J assigned. These tables do not hold every clone; where another copy was compared, an unresolved V gene accounts for under half, and the others remain unexplained. The sample yields over a million clones; roughly 74% were counted once. The ten largest account for roughly 0.56% of the sample. Sequencing was carried out using memory CD4+ T cells from PBMCs. The cell subset or site label on this specimen signifies: CD45RA-negative fraction. The receptors stem from a man aged 18-30 years in good health. Some clones in this sample may be carry-over from other donors' samples.

V is TRBV2 and J is TRBJ2-7; TRBD1 aligns across 8 bases. CDR3 length equals 15 residues. V shed 2 bases and J 7 bases; nucleotides not matched to a gene: 10. Per the germline V gene, CDR1 is SNHLY and CDR2 is FYNNEI. The CDR3 protein is CASSEFAGGPSEQYF. Here the CDR3 DNA reads TGTGCCAGCAGTGAATTTGCAGGGGGCCCCTCTGAGCAGTACTTC. Full variable domain (remainder filled in from reference TRBV2 and TRBJ2-7): EPEVTQTPSHQVTQMGQEVILRCVPISNHLYFYWYRQILGQKVEFLVSFYNNEISEKSEIFDDQFSVERPDGSNFTLKIRSTKLEDSAMYFCASSEFAGGPSEQYFGPGTRLTVT.

CDR3 region: CASSLGPGRGDYGYTF. The CDR3 DNA reads TGTGCCAGCAGTTTAGGCCCCGGCAGGGGGGACTATGGCTACACCTTC. The chain combines TRBV27 with TRBJ1-2; 7 positions agree with TRBD1. Per germline, CDR1 MNHEY and CDR2 SMNVEV (reference sequence). Losses at the gene ends were 2 bases for V and 3 bases for J; bases not matched to a gene: 9. This CDR3 has 16 residues.

Concerning this clone itself: Other DNA sequences in the sample encode the same CDR3. This chain links TRBV2 with TRBJ1-1; D is perhaps TRBD1 (5 bases). The CDR3 covers 14 residues. Germline V gene lookup returns CDR1 SNHLY and CDR2 FYNNEI. Trimming stripped 4 bases from V and 1 base from J, with 10 bases between. CDR3 protein: CASSASGGNTEAFF. CDR3 nucleotide sequence: TGTGCCAGCAGTGCCTCTGGGGGGAACACTGAAGCTTTCTTT.

The CDR3 spells CASGPSTTTNEKLFF. CDR3 DNA: TGTGCCAGCGGACCAAGTACCACCACTAATGAAAAACTGTTTTTT. This rearrangement joins TRBV2 to TRBJ1-4; no clear D. The CDR3 totals 15 residues. The V end was cut by 8 bases, the J end by 2 bases, with 15 bases between. The germline CDR1 and CDR2 sequences are SNHLY and FYNNEI.

This clone was found once. Here the CDR3 reads CASSLGVMTGPNYEQYF. The CDR3 nucleotides read TGCGCCAGCAGCTTGGGAGTGATGACAGGGCCAAACTACGAGCAGTACTTC. The rearrangement links TRBV5-1 to TRBJ2-7, with 7 bases fitting TRBD1. Trimming removed 0 bases from V and 3 bases from J; junction bases left unmatched: 12. Germline loops: CDR1 SGHRS, CDR2 YFSETQ. This CDR3 region has 17 residues. Together with reference TRBV5-1 and TRBJ2-7, the CDR3 gives the full variable domain: KAGVTQTPRYLIKTRGQQVTLSCSPISGHRSVSWYQQTPGQGLQFLFEYFSETQRNKGNFPGRFSGRQFSNSRSEMNVSTLELGDSALYLCASSLGVMTGPNYEQYFGPGTRLTVT.

The V call is TRBV28, the J call TRBJ2-2, with TRBD1 identical over 9 bases. The J segment lost 4 bases and the V segment lost 3 bases, leaving 0 bases of the junction unmatched. The CDR3 runs to 14 residues. From germline, CDR1 is MDHEN and CDR2 SYDVKM. CDR3 in amino acids: CASSLGQGTGELFF. In DNA form, the CDR3 reads TGTGCCAGCAGTTTGGGACAGGGCACCGGGGAGCTGTTTTTT.

The DNA of the CDR3 is TGTGCCAGCAGTTCCCCCGCGGGAGGCCTTAAAAACATTCAGTACTTC. Translating it yields CASSSPAGGLKNIQYF. V and J are TRBV27 and TRBJ2-4, with 8 bases lining up with TRBD2. The germline V gene has CDR1 MNHEY and CDR2 SMNVEV (reference sequence). The CDR3 runs 16 residues. Trimming took 4 bases from V and 4 from J; bases not matched to a gene: 9.

This CDR3 reads CASSPPSRGRGEKLFF. The DNA for the CDR3 is TGTGCCAGCTCACCACCGTCGAGGGGGCGAGGTGAAAAACTGTTTTTT. The chain combines TRBV18 with TRBJ1-4, with 7 bases fitting TRBD1. This CDR3 is built from 16 residues. Germline lookup yields CDR1 KGHSH and CDR2 LQKENI. The J segment lost 7 bases and the V segment lost 0 bases, leaving 8 bases of the junction unmatched.

CDR3 DNA: TGTGCCAGCAGTGCTGACGGGAGGAACACTGAAGCTTTCTTT. Protein: CASSADGRNTEAFF. V usage is TRBV2 and J usage is TRBJ1-1, with D unclear. V was clipped by 4 bases and J by 1 base, with 10 bases between them. CDR3 length: 14 amino acids. Germline CDR1 reads SNHLY; CDR2 reads FYNNEI.

The V call is TRBV5-1, the J call TRBJ2-1; no clear D gene. Germline V gene data show CDR1 as SGHRS and CDR2 as YFSETQ. The V end was cut by 0 bases, the J end by 2 bases, with 9 bases between. This CDR3 spans 15 amino acids. The DNA of the CDR3 is TGCGCCAGCAGCTTGGTAGGCAGTACCTACAATGAGCAGTTCTTC. It is translated as CASSLVGSTYNEQFF. Supplemented by reference TRBV5-1 and TRBJ2-1, the full variable domain reads KAGVTQTPRYLIKTRGQQVTLSCSPISGHRSVSWYQQTPGQGLQFLFEYFSETQRNKGNFPGRFSGRQFSNSRSEMNVSTLELGDSALYLCASSLVGSTYNEQFFGPGTRLTVL.

The CDR3 bases are TGTGCCAGCAGCTCAGCTGGGGGACGGGAGACCCAGTACTTC. Translated: CASSSAGGRETQYF. This chain uses TRBV5-6 with TRBJ2-5; tentatively, D is TRBD1 or TRBD2 (5 bases each). Germline-derived CDR1 and CDR2 are SGHDT and YYEEEE. V dropped 3 bases and J dropped 5 bases, with 14 bases sitting between them. This CDR3 has 14 amino acids. The whole variable domain, filled in from reference TRBV5-6 and TRBJ2-5, reads DAGVTQSPTHLIKTRGQQVTLRCSPKSGHDTVSWYQQALGQGPQFIFQYYEEEERQRGNFPDRFSGHQFPNYSSELNVNALLLGDSALYLCASSSAGGRETQYFGPGTRLLVL.

The chain joins TRBV28 to TRBJ2-7; 8 bases map to TRBD1. Germline lookup yields CDR1 MDHEN and CDR2 SYDVKM. V lost 4 bases and J lost 3; bases outside the gene matches: 11. The CDR3 sequence is 16 residues long. The CDR3 sequence: CASSSLTGGLNYEQYF. The DNA of the CDR3 is TGTGCCAGCAGTTCCCTCACAGGGGGTCTAAACTACGAGCAGTACTTC.

This chain connects TRBV19 to TRBJ1-1; 7 nucleotides align to TRBD1. CDR3 length: 13 amino acids. V gave up 3 bases and J gave up 7 bases; unmatched junction bases: 5. Germline CDR1 reads LNHDA; CDR2 reads SQIVND (reference sequence). CDR3 in amino acids: CASSIDREDEAFF. The CDR3 DNA sequence: TGTGCCAGTAGTATCGACAGGGAAGATGAAGCTTTCTTT.

This chain uses TRBV4-3 with TRBJ2-2, with 10 bases fitting TRBD2. The CDR3 totals 16 residues. Germline CDR1 reads LGHNA; CDR2 reads YSLEER. V dropped 4 bases and J dropped 4; count of bases not matched to a gene: 6. The CDR3, as DNA: TGCGCCAGCAGCCTCCTAGCGGGAGTCTCCACCGGGGAGCTGTTTTTT. This encodes CASSLLAGVSTGELFF.

The rearrangement joins TRBV5-4 to TRBJ2-7, with D possibly being TRBD1 (6 bases). Germline CDR1 SGHNT, CDR2 YYREEE (reference sequence). CDR3 length: 12 amino acids. The V gene lost 2 bases and the J gene lost 10 bases, with 13 bases spanning the gap. CDR3 DNA: TGTGCCAGCAGCTTTAACAGGGACATCCAGTACTTC. Translation: CASSFNRDIQYF.

This sequence joins TRBV14 and TRBJ2-2; a possible D gene is TRBD1 (6 bases). Trimming removed 0 bases from V and 4 bases from J, with 15 bases in between. The CDR3 covers 17 residues. The V gene's germline CDR1 is SGHDN and CDR2 FVKESK. The CDR3 DNA sequence: TGTGCCAGCAGCCAAGATCGGCCAGGGGCAGGCACCGGGGAGCTGTTTTTT. As protein: CASSQDRPGAGTGELFF. Combining the CDR3 with reference TRBV14 and TRBJ2-2 gives the whole variable domain EAGVTQFPSHSVIEKGQTVTLRCDPISGHDNLYWYRRVMGKEIKFLLHFVKESKQDESGMPNNRFLAERTGGTYSTLKVQPAELEDSGVYFCASSQDRPGAGTGELFFGEGSRLTVL.

The V gene is TRBV7-2, the J gene TRBJ2-2; tentatively, D is TRBD2 (6 bases). CDR3 length: 16 residues. Trimming cost V 1 base and J 2 bases, with 11 bases left between them. Germline loops: CDR1 SGHTA, CDR2 FQGNSA. The CDR3 DNA follows: TGTGCCAGCAGCTTAGTTCCTAGCGCCAACACCGGGGAGCTGTTTTTT. It yields the protein CASSLVPSANTGELFF.

The genes are TRBV19 and TRBJ1-2, with TRBD1 identical over 9 bases. V shed 5 bases and J 2 bases; nucleotides not matched to a gene: 6. The CDR3 length is 15 residues. Germline V gene sequence: CDR1 LNHDA, CDR2 SQIVND (reference sequence). For the CDR3, the DNA is TGTGCCAGTAGTCCCTGGGACAGGGAGAACTATGGCTACACCTTC. This gives the protein CASSPWDRENYGYTF.